A selection of T cell receptor beta chains follows, all from one sample in a study of blood T cell repertoires in COVID-19. Sequenced by immunoSEQ multiplex PCR; TCRdb stores in-frame clones only, minus some. Among just under 30,000 clones listed, approximately 92% were seen once. The sample consisted of peripheral blood. These receptors originate from a man aged 80 or over with acute or convalescent COVID-19. CDR3s include the opening cysteine and the closing phenylalanine or tryptophan. The D gene is left open where the match is weak. The size field is filled for only some rows; it gives once, few, many or a size class.

D gene	V gene	J gene	CDR3 length	clone size	CDR3 DNA	CDR3 protein
-	TRBV5-1	TRBJ2-5	15	-	TGCGCCAGCAGCTTACCCAGGGCCGACCAAGAGACCCAGTACTTC	CASSLPRADQETQYF
TRBD1	TRBV19	TRBJ2-1	15	-	TGTGCCAGTAGTATGGACAGGGGGCTGTATAGTGAGCAGTTCTTC	CASSMDRGLYSEQFF
-	TRBV29-1	TRBJ2-3	13	-	TGCAGCGTTGATCAGGGGTCCACAGATACGCAGTATTTT	CSVDQGSTDTQYF
TRBD2	TRBV5-1	TRBJ2-3	16	-	TGCGCCAGCAGCCTCGGGGGGGCAGGAGGCACAGATACGCAGTATTTT	CASSLGGAGGTDTQYF
-	TRBV12-3/TRBV12-4	TRBJ1-6	12	-	TGTGCCAGCAGGCAGGGTAATTCACCCCTCCACTTT	CASRQGNSPLHF
-	TRBV5-1	TRBJ2-3	15	-	TGCGCCAGCCTGGGGGGGGGCCAAGTCCCAGATACGCAGTATTTT	CASLGGGQVPDTQYF
-	TRBV10-2	TRBJ1-1	12	-	TGCGCCAGCAGTGAAGCCGGGGGTCGAGCTTTCTTT	CASSEAGGRAFF
-	TRBV7-9	TRBJ1-2	14	few	TGTGCCAGCAGCTTATTACGACAGGACTATGGCTACACCTTC	CASSLLRQDYGYTF
TRBD2	TRBV3-1/TRBV3-2	TRBJ2-2	15	-	TGTGCCAGCAGCCAAGCCGGGAGGGGGACCGGGGAGCTGTTTTTT	CASSQAGRGTGELFF
TRBD1	TRBV24-1	TRBJ2-1	14	-	TGTGCCACCAGTGACCCTGGGACAGGCAATGAGCAGTTCTTC	CATSDPGTGNEQFF
-	TRBV10-3	TRBJ1-2	17	-	TGTGCCATCAGTGACCTCTACACTGGCGGGAGAAGGTATGGCTACACCTTC	CAISDLYTGGRRYGYTF
TRBD2	TRBV19	TRBJ2-1	16	-	TGTGCCAGTAGTCCTCGGGATAGCGGGGGTTACAATGAGCAGTTCTTC	CASSPRDSGGYNEQFF
-	TRBV6-4	TRBJ1-2	15	few	TGTGCCAGCAGCCCCCGACAGACTTTCCCCTATGGCTACACCTTC	CASSPRQTFPYGYTF
-	TRBV7-7	TRBJ1-1	13	-	TGTGCCAGCAGTTTGGCGGAAAACACTGAAGCTTTCTTT	CASSLAENTEAFF
-	TRBV15	TRBJ1-1	15	-	TGTGCCACCAGCAGAGCGGGTCAGTCGAACACTGAAGCTTTCTTT	CATSRAGQSNTEAFF
-	TRBV6-5	TRBJ1-4	14	-	TGTGCCAGCAGTTACTCCGGAGGGCATGAAAAACTGTTTTTT	CASSYSGGHEKLFF
-	TRBV2	TRBJ1-1	15	-	TGTGCCAGCAGTGTGGACATCGAGGCTCACACTGAAGCTTTCTTT	CASSVDIEAHTEAFF
-	TRBV7-8	TRBJ1-6	14	-	TGTGCCAGCAGCTTTAGCCCCGAGGATTCACCCCTCCACTTT	CASSFSPEDSPLHF
TRBD2	TRBV5-1	TRBJ2-3	15	-	TGCGCCAGCAGCTTGGTAGCGGGGGGGCCTAATACGCAGTATTTT	CASSLVAGGPNTQYF
TRBD1	TRBV10-2	TRBJ1-1	17	-	TGCGCCAGCAGTGAGGGGGACAGGGGGCCTCTGAGGGCTGAAGCTTTCTTT	CASSEGDRGPLRAEAFF
-	TRBV27	TRBJ2-2	15	-	TGTGCCAGCAGTCCCCGACAGTTGAACACCGGGGAGCTGTTTTTT	CASSPRQLNTGELFF